The subject of this entry is one T cell receptor beta chain. Its specificity is not known. This sample includes further DNA sequences coding for the same CDR3. The donor cohort consisted entirely of Caucasian adults residing in Nashville, Tennessee. The entry originates in a study of shared clonotypes between healthy human individuals. Every immunoSEQ plate was one replicate of a subset's evenly spread DNA. The table came from immunoSEQ multiplex PCR; TCRdb's copy has only in-frame clones and leaves some out. The table shows around 2.3 million clones, with approximately 94% occurring only once. The study's findings and limits: In contrast to clonotypes shared by all four donors, non-shared clonotypes had lower generation probabilities.

Germline-derived CDR1 and CDR2 are MDHEN and SYDVKM. This CDR3 is 13 amino acids long. V lost 3 bases and J lost 4, with 10 bases in between. The clonotype comes from a man aged 18 to 29 in good health. The genes are TRBV28 and TRBJ2-7; D remains unclear. Sequencing input: naive CD4+ T cells sorted from blood. Described subset: CD45RA+ positively selected. CDR3 region: CASSFPPGYEQYF. DNA of the CDR3: TGTGCCAGCAGTTTCCCACCAGGTTACGAGCAGTACTTC. Filled out from reference TRBV28 and TRBJ2-7, the complete variable domain reads DVKVTQSSRYLVKRTGEKVFLECVQDMDHENMFWYRQDPGLGLRLIYFSYDVKMKEKGDIPEGYSVSREKKERFSLILESASTNQTSMYLCASSFPPGYEQYFGPGTRLTVT.